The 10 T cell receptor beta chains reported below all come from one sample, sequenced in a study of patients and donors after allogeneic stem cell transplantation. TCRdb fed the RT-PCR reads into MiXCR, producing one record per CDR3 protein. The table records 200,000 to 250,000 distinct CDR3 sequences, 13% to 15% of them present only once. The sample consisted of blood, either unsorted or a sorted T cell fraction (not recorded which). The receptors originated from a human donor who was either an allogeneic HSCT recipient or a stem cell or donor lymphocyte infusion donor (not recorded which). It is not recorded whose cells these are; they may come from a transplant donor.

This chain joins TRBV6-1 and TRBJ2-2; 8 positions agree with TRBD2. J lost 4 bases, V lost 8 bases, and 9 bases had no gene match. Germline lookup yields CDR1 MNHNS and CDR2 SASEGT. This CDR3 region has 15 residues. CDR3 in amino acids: CASLSGNWGTGELFF. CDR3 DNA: TGTGCCAGCCTTAGCGGGAATTGGGGCACCGGGGAGCTGTTTTTT.

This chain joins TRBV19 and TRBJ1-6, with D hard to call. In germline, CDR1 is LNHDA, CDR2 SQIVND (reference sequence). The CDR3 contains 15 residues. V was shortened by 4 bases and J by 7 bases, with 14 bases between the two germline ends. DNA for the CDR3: TGTGCCAGTAGTAATGGGGTAGAGCCGAATTCACCCCTCCACTTT. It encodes CASSNGVEPNSPLHF. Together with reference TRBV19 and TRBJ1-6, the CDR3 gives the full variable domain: DGGITQSPKYLFRKEGQNVTLSCEQNLNHDAMYWYRQDPGQGLRLIYYSQIVNDFQKGDIAEGYSVSREKKESFPLTVTSAQKNPTAFYLCASSNGVEPNSPLHFGNGTRLTVT.

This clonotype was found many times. The CDR3 loop is CASSFLAGNEQFF. The CDR3, as DNA: TGTGCCAGCAGTTTCTTAGCGGGAAATGAGCAGTTCTTC. The chain links TRBV6-2 or TRBV6-3 to TRBJ2-1, with 8 bases that match TRBD2. The CDR3 totals 13 residues. V was pared by 4 bases and J by 7 bases, with 3 bases of the junction left unmatched. Germline-derived CDR1 and CDR2 are MNHEY and SVGEGT.

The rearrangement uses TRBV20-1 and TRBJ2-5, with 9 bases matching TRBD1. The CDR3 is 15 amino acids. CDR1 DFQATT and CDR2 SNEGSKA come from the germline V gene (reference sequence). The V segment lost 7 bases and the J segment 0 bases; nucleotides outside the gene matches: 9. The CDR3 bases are TGCAGTGTTCAAACCGGGACAGGGTACCAAGAGACCCAGTACTTC. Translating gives CSVQTGTGYQETQYF.

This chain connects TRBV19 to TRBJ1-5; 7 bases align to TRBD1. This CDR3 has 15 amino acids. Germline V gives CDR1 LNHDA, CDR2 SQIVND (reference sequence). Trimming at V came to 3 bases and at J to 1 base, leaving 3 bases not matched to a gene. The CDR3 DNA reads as TGTGCCAGTAGTATCGGGGGACAGAGCAATCAGCCCCAGCATTTT. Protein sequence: CASSIGGQSNQPQHF. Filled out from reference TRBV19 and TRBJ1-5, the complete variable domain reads DGGITQSPKYLFRKEGQNVTLSCEQNLNHDAMYWYRQDPGQGLRLIYYSQIVNDFQKGDIAEGYSVSREKKESFPLTVTSAQKNPTAFYLCASSIGGQSNQPQHFGDGTRLSIL.

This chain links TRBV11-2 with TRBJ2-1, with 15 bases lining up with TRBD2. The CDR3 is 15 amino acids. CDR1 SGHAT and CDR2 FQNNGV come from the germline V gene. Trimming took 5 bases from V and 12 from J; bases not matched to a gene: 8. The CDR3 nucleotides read TGTGCCAGCAGCCAGGGGACTAGCGGGAGGCGGGGGCAGTTCTTC. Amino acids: CASSQGTSGRRGQFF.

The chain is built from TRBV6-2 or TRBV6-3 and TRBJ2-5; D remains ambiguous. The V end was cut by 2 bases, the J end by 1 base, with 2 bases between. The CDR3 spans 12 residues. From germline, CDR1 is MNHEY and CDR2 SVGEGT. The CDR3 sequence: CASSYIQETQYF. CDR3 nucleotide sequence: TGTGCCAGCAGTTACATCCAAGAGACCCAGTACTTC.

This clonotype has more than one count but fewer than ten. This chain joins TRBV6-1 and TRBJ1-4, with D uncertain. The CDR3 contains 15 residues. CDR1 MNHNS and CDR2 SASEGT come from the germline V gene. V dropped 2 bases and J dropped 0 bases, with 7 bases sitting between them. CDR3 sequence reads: CASSEMGATNEKLFF. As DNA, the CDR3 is TGTGCCAGCAGTGAAATGGGTGCAACTAATGAAAAACTGTTTTTT.

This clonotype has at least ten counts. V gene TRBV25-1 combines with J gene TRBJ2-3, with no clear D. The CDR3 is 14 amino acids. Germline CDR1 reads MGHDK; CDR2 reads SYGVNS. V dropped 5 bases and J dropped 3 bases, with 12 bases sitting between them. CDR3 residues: CASSSRDRTDTQYF. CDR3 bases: TGTGCCAGCAGTAGTAGGGATAGGACAGATACGCAGTATTTT.

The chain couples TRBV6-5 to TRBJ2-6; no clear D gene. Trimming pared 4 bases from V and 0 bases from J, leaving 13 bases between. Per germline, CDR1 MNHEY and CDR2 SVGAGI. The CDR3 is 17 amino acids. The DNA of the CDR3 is TGTGCCAGCAGTTGGCGTGACTCTGCCTCTGGGGCCAACGTCCTGACTTTC. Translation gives CASSWRDSASGANVLTF.